One sample yielded the 32 T cell receptor beta chains listed below, sequenced in a study of T cell responses to AZD1222 COVID-19 vaccine. Generated by immunoSEQ multiplex PCR, the TCRdb table keeps only in-frame clones and is missing some. The repertoire holds 110,000 or so clones, with 80% to 90% as singletons. The source was peripheral blood, collected on day 0 of AZD1222 vaccination. Receptor source: an adult in good health.

The chain employs TRBV28 and TRBJ1-4; D call uncertain. Germline V gene data show CDR1 as MDHEN and CDR2 as SYDVKM. This CDR3 comprises 12 residues. V lost 6 bases to trimming and J lost 7 bases, with 9 bases between them. The CDR3 nucleotides are TGTGCCAGCAGGGGCCTCGGTGAAAAACTGTTTTTT. It translates to CASRGLGEKLFF.

The chain carries TRBV24-1 and TRBJ2-3; tentative D call: TRBD2 (5 bases). V lost 6 bases, J lost 0 bases, and 12 bases lay in between. Germline V gene sequence: CDR1 KGHDR, CDR2 SFDVKD. CDR3 length: 15 amino acids. CDR3 in DNA: TGTGCCACCAGTTTTTTCCGCGGGAGCACAGATACGCAGTATTTT. This encodes CATSFFRGSTDTQYF.

J is TRBJ2-7 and V is TRBV4-2; 10 nucleotides agree with TRBD2. V dropped 4 bases and J dropped 4; count of bases not matched to a gene: 16. Germline lookup yields CDR1 LGHNA and CDR2 YNFKEQ. This CDR3 comprises 18 residues. CDR3 nucleotide sequence: TGTGCCAGCAGCCCCCACCCCGACTCAGCGGGGGGGCCTTACGAGCAGTACTTC. Amino acids: CASSPHPDSAGGPYEQYF.

V gene TRBV4-2 combines with J gene TRBJ1-2; D perhaps matches TRBD1 (6 bases). CDR3 size: 14 residues. The V end lost 3 bases, the J end lost 8 bases, and 16 bases lay between the germline ends. Per the germline V gene, CDR1 is LGHNA and CDR2 is YNFKEQ. The CDR3 sequence is CASSQETGLEGYTF. CDR3 DNA sequence: TGTGCCAGCAGCCAGGAGACAGGCCTAGAGGGCTACACCTTC.

In DNA, the CDR3 is TGTGCCACCAGCAGGGGATCTGGGTCATTGAATGAAAAACTGTTTTTT. Translation: CATSRGSGSLNEKLFF. V gene TRBV15 combines with J gene TRBJ1-4, with unresolved D. Germline lookup yields CDR1 LNHNV and CDR2 YYDKDF (reference sequence). V lost 3 bases to trimming and J lost 5 bases, with 16 bases between them. The CDR3 runs 16 residues.

The J gene is TRBJ1-1, the V gene TRBV12-3 or TRBV12-4; perhaps TRBD1 as D (5 bases). The CDR3 contains 13 residues. The V end was cut by 4 bases, the J end by 6 bases, with 12 bases between. The CDR3 region has the DNA TGTGCCAGCAGTTCGACAGAGGGCTCTGAAGCTTTCTTT. Translating gives CASSSTEGSEAFF.

This clone was seen once. V gene TRBV6-4 combines with J gene TRBJ1-2, with no clear D. Germline V CDR1 and CDR2: MRHNA, SNTAGT. Trimming took 5 bases from V and 2 from J, leaving 9 bases between them. This CDR3 contains 13 residues. CDR3 in DNA: TGTGCCAGCAGTAGCCAGCCCAACTATGGCTACACCTTC. Its protein is CASSSQPNYGYTF.

V gene TRBV3-1 (or the pseudogene TRBV3-2) combines with J gene TRBJ1-2, with TRBD1 identical over 10 bases. Trimming cost V 1 base and J 7 bases; bases outside gene matches: 6. From germline, CDR1 is LGHDT and CDR2 YNNKEL (reference sequence). The CDR3 runs to 15 residues. The CDR3 DNA sequence: TGTGCCAGCAGCCAAGTGGGGACAGGGGAGGGTGGCTACACCTTC. Translation gives CASSQVGTGEGGYTF.

V is TRBV4-3 and J is TRBJ2-5, with no clear D. The germline CDR1 and CDR2 sequences are LGHNA and YSLEER. This CDR3 contains 13 residues. V lost 1 base and J lost 2, with 5 bases in between. The CDR3: CASSQGTQETQYF. The CDR3 DNA reads as TGCGCCAGCAGCCAAGGCACTCAAGAGACCCAGTACTTC.

This clone was detected once. V gene TRBV19 combines with J gene TRBJ2-7, with 10 bases fitting TRBD2. The CDR3 has 16 amino acids. V was pared by 6 bases and J by 0 bases, with 8 bases of the junction left unmatched. Germline CDR1 is LNHDA and CDR2 is SQIVND (reference sequence). DNA of the CDR3: TGTGCCAGTAGAAGCGGACTAGCGGATACCTCCTACGAGCAGTACTTC. Translating gives CASRSGLADTSYEQYF.

V is TRBV7-8 and J is TRBJ1-3; D not certain. The CDR3 totals 16 residues. The V and J ends lost 1 base and 2 bases respectively, with 12 bases between them. Germline-derived CDR1 and CDR2 are SGHVS and FQNEAQ. The CDR3 loop reads CASSLGGGQTGNTIYF. The DNA for the CDR3 is TGTGCCAGCAGCTTAGGGGGAGGGCAAACTGGAAACACCATATATTTT.

The rearrangement links TRBV28 to TRBJ2-3; TRBD1 matches 9 bases. Looked up from germline, CDR1 is MDHEN and CDR2 is SYDVKM. The CDR3 length is 15 residues. The V gene end was trimmed by 7 bases and the J gene end by 4 bases; junction bases not matched to a gene: 9. Here the CDR3 DNA reads TGTGCCAGCATCTCATACGGACAGGGGCCAGATACGCAGTATTTT. Its translation: CASISYGQGPDTQYF.

The chain carries TRBV27 and TRBJ1-1; 9 bases fit TRBD1. V shed 5 bases and J 2 bases; nucleotides not matched to a gene: 9. The CDR3 loop spans 16 amino acids. From germline, CDR1 is MNHEY and CDR2 SMNVEV (reference sequence). Written as DNA, the CDR3 is TGTGCCAGCAGTAATCTCCCGGGACAGGGTAACACTGAAGCTTTCTTT. It encodes CASSNLPGQGNTEAFF.

The chain joins TRBV11-2 to TRBJ2-3, with 7 bases lining up with TRBD1. Germline V gene lookup returns CDR1 SGHAT and CDR2 FQNNGV. CDR3 length: 11 residues. J lost 14 bases, V lost 5 bases, and 7 bases had no gene match. CDR3 bases: TGTGCCAGCAGCCAGGACAGGTTTATGTATTTT. It translates to CASSQDRFMYF.

The CDR3 here is CASSSVPSGNYNEQFF. CDR3 sequence (DNA): TGTGCCAGCAGCTCCGTTCCTAGCGGTAATTACAATGAGCAGTTCTTC. The V gene is TRBV7-3, the J gene TRBJ2-1; 7 nucleotides line up with TRBD2. CDR3 length: 16 residues. Looked up from germline, CDR1 is SGHTA and CDR2 is FQGTGA. The J segment lost 4 bases and the V segment lost 4 bases, leaving 10 bases of the junction unmatched.

CDR3 residues: CATSDQWSPEAFF. As DNA, the CDR3 is TGTGCCACCAGTGATCAGTGGTCCCCTGAAGCTTTCTTT. The rearrangement joins TRBV24-1 to TRBJ1-1; D unclear. In germline, CDR1 is KGHDR, CDR2 SFDVKD. The V end lost 3 bases, the J end lost 6 bases, and 10 bases lay between the germline ends. This CDR3 has 13 residues.

This chain joins TRBV4-3 and TRBJ2-3; TRBD2 aligns across 10 bases. The germline CDR1 and CDR2 sequences are LGHNA and YSLEER. V shed 0 bases and J 3 bases; nucleotides not matched to a gene: 12. The CDR3 sequence is 19 residues long. In nucleotides, the CDR3 is TGCGCCAGCAGCCAAGATCTGGCTAGCGGGAGCCCTCTTACAGATACGCAGTATTTT. As protein: CASSQDLASGSPLTDTQYF.

The chain links TRBV18 to TRBJ1-2; no reliable D call. The CDR3 is 13 residues long. CDR1 is KGHSH, CDR2 LQKENI, per germline. V lost 6 bases and J 2 bases, leaving 10 bases between the germline ends. The CDR3 DNA is TGTGCCAGCTCCCCGACGGAAAACTATGGCTACACCTTC. Translating it yields CASSPTENYGYTF.

This chain uses TRBV10-3 with TRBJ2-5; 9 nucleotides agree with TRBD1. Germline CDR1 and CDR2: ENHRY and SYGVKD. The CDR3 consists of 14 residues. The J segment lost 3 bases and the V segment lost 10 bases, leaving 9 bases of the junction unmatched. CDR3: CATKLQGAKETQYF. The CDR3 region has the DNA TGTGCCACCAAATTACAGGGGGCGAAAGAGACCCAGTACTTC.

The chain employs TRBV4-1 and TRBJ2-3; no firm D call. Germline CDR1 is MGHRA and CDR2 is YSYEKL. Trimming stripped 0 bases from V and 2 bases from J, with 12 bases between. The CDR3 has 16 amino acids. CDR3 residues: CASSQDHEGPTDTQYF. The DNA of the CDR3 is TGCGCCAGCAGCCAAGATCATGAAGGCCCCACAGATACGCAGTATTTT.

This clone was observed a single time. The V and J genes are TRBV6-4 and TRBJ1-5; D remains ambiguous. The CDR3 sequence is 14 residues long. CDR1 is MRHNA, CDR2 SNTAGT, per germline. V shed 6 bases and J shed 1 base, with 10 bases lying between them. The DNA for the CDR3 is TGTGCCAGCAGGCCCGGACGGAGCAATCAGCCCCAGCATTTT. It encodes CASRPGRSNQPQHF.

The gene calls are TRBV7-9 and TRBJ2-1, with 8 bases aligning to TRBD2. This CDR3 spans 15 amino acids. Germline trimming cut 3 bases from V and 1 base from J; bases unmatched to any gene: 2. The V gene's germline CDR1 is SEHNR and CDR2 FQNEAQ (reference sequence). CDR3 loop: CASSFGGRSYNEQFF. DNA for the CDR3: TGTGCCAGCAGCTTTGGCGGGAGGTCCTACAATGAGCAGTTCTTC.

The rearrangement links TRBV7-9 to TRBJ2-3; TRBD2 might be the D (6 bases). V shed 1 base and J shed 2 bases, with 10 bases lying between them. The CDR3 totals 15 residues. Germline CDR1 and CDR2: SEHNR and FQNEAQ (reference sequence). The CDR3 DNA reads TGTGCCAGCAGCTTAGAGGGACTTCCCACAGATACGCAGTATTTT. Encoded protein: CASSLEGLPTDTQYF. The whole variable domain, remainder taken from reference TRBV7-9 and TRBJ2-3, is DTGVSQNPRHKITKRGQNVTFRCDPISEHNRLYWYRQTLGQGPEFLTYFQNEAQLEKSRLLSDRFSAERPKGSFSTLEIQRTEQGDSAMYLCASSLEGLPTDTQYFGPGTRLTVL.

The V and J genes are TRBV5-4 and TRBJ1-2; D is undetermined. The CDR3 covers 12 residues. V was trimmed by 0 bases and J by 3 bases, leaving 3 bases between them. Germline V gene data show CDR1 as SGHNT and CDR2 as YYREEE (reference sequence). DNA for the CDR3: TGTGCCAGCAGCTTGGAAGACTATGGCTACACCTTC. Translated, it gives CASSLEDYGYTF.

The rearrangement uses TRBV5-1 and TRBJ2-5; D is perhaps TRBD2 (5 bases). The V gene's germline CDR1 is SGHRS and CDR2 YFSETQ. This CDR3 has 16 amino acids. V was pared by 4 bases and J by 4 bases, with 20 bases between. This CDR3 is CASSQSPGSGRETQYF. DNA for the CDR3: TGCGCCAGCAGCCAGTCACCGGGGTCGGGCAGAGAGACCCAGTACTTC.

This rearrangement joins TRBV28 to TRBJ1-1; a weak D match, TRBD1 (5 bases). Trimming took 6 bases from V and 5 from J, leaving 10 bases between them. The germline V gene encodes CDR1 MDHEN and CDR2 SYDVKM. The CDR3 runs to 12 residues. The CDR3 region is CASSQQETEAFF. In nucleotides, the CDR3 is TGTGCCAGCAGCCAACAGGAGACTGAAGCTTTCTTT.

This chain uses TRBV18 with TRBJ1-1; a possible D gene is TRBD1 (5 bases). Germline V gene sequence: CDR1 KGHSH, CDR2 LQKENI. The CDR3 length is 15 residues. V lost 0 bases and J lost 1, with 9 bases in between. This CDR3 reads CASSPPTTGNTEAFF. The DNA for the CDR3 is TGTGCCAGCTCACCACCTACTACAGGGAACACTGAAGCTTTCTTT.

The J gene is TRBJ2-3, the V gene TRBV4-1; 11 nucleotides line up with TRBD2. Trimming cost V 1 base and J 2 bases; bases outside gene matches: 11. The CDR3 covers 19 residues. CDR1 and CDR2 (germline): MGHRA, YSYEKL. The CDR3 region has the DNA TGCGCCAGCAGCCAAGCTCCCTACTCTAGCGGGGGGTTCACAGATACGCAGTATTTT. Translation gives CASSQAPYSSGGFTDTQYF.

This sequence joins TRBV7-3 and TRBJ2-2, with unresolved D. V was cut by 5 bases and J by 0 bases, with 7 bases left in between. This CDR3 has 14 amino acids. In germline, CDR1 is SGHTA, CDR2 FQGTGA. The CDR3 protein is CASSPRTNTGELFF. The CDR3 nucleotides read TGTGCCAGCAGCCCCCGAACGAACACCGGGGAGCTGTTTTTT.

V is TRBV6-5 and J is TRBJ1-2, with D unclear. Germline V gene lookup returns CDR1 MNHEY and CDR2 SVGAGI. The CDR3 contains 12 residues. The V gene lost 6 bases and the J gene lost 3 bases, with 8 bases spanning the gap. The DNA of the CDR3 is TGTGCCAGCAGCCGGGAGGACTATGGCTACACCTTC. Amino acid sequence: CASSREDYGYTF.

This clone was counted between two and nine times. This chain connects TRBV2 to TRBJ1-6; D call uncertain. There are 17 residues in the CDR3. Trimming took 8 bases from V and 0 from J, leaving 17 bases between them. CDR1 is SNHLY and CDR2 is FYNNEI in the germline V gene. CDR3 in DNA: TGTGCCAGCTTCCCCCCGGGAGGGAGCTCCTATAATTCACCCCTCCACTTT. Protein product: CASFPPGGSSYNSPLHF.

The rearrangement joins TRBV19 to TRBJ1-2; the match to TRBD1 covers 8 bases. The CDR3 covers 13 residues. V was pared by 6 bases and J by 8 bases, with 8 bases of the junction left unmatched. CDR1 and CDR2 (germline): LNHDA, SQIVND (reference sequence). The CDR3 nucleotides are TGTGCCAGTAGCTACAGGGGGACAGAGGGCTACACCTTC. Its protein product is CASSYRGTEGYTF.